The present entry profiles one T cell receptor beta chain with its context. The antigen is unknown. The entry originates in a study of T-cell memory formation after mild COVID-19. The overall study: For the most part, TCR clusters were specific to one donor.

The CDR3 has 15 amino acids. Between the trimmed V and J ends, which lost 2 bases and 1 base, there was a span of 10 bases. CDR1 is SGHTA, CDR2 FQGTGA, per germline. The study's findings and limits: That cross-reactive memory joined was suggested by some responding clones appearing in pre-infection memory.

TCRdb itself ran the 5' RACE reads through MiXCR, one entry per CDR3 protein. The sample yields 300,000 to 400,000 distinct CDR3 sequences, around 27% seen once. This clonotype was obtained from an adult woman who had mild COVID-19 (a few samples of this study predate the infection). Cell type and time point are not known. Sequenced material: PBMCs or a T cell subset sorted from them (not recorded which). V is TRBV7-3 and J is TRBJ2-3; TRBD1 is a possible D gene (5 bases). The CDR3 DNA reads as TGTGCCAGCAGCTTACAGGGATGGGGCACAGATACGCAGTATTTT. Encoded protein: CASSLQGWGTDTQYF.